This T cell receptor (beta chain) was captured in a study of CD8 T cells in ankylosing spondylitis (dated by TCRdb to 2017 to 2019). In the study overall: The study profiled T cell receptor beta repertoires in healthy donors and ankylosing spondylitis patients to find disease-linked TCR variants. The full study cohort was made up of 20 to 25 ankylosing spondylitis patients and some 100 healthy donors. Samples of peripheral blood were taken, and for ankylosing spondylitis patients, synovial fluid was collected as well.

Overall study results and their limits: The disease-linked clones showed a CD8+ phenotype and occurred at relatively low frequencies in peripheral blood. Some motif variants had previously been reported in the synovial fluid and blood of reactive arthritis patients, which suggests shared mechanisms of disease initiation. Significant enrichment of the disease-linked clones was reported in matched synovial fluid samples from ankylosing spondylitis patients. A TCR beta motif of 8 or 9 highly homologous amino acid variants appeared characteristic of blood from ankylosing spondylitis patients.

The sample was run on an Illumina HiSeq 2500. TCR beta libraries were prepared by quantitative 5'-RACE with molecular barcodes. On the authors' methods: Disease-linked TCR variants were identified with a new computational method built on a probabilistic model of VDJ rearrangement. Using fastp at Q25 and MiXCR, TCRdb reprocessed the public reads and kept productive beta chains. CDR3 protein sequences are deduplicated, and each keeps its most common genes and DNA. The V and J calls and clone size are TCRdb's, not the authors'. A total of about 540,000 distinct CDR3 sequences appear in this sample, roughly an eighth of them only once. The ten biggest clones cover approximately 7% of the sample. Points on this clonotype: What this receptor recognizes is not known. Base qualities are not recorded, but no much larger clone differs from it by a single base.

V and J are truncated by 11 bases and 7 bases respectively, leaving an intervening sequence of 8 bases. Spanning cysteine to phenylalanine, the CDR3 consists of 10 amino acids. The read is trimmed to its CDR3 DNA, 30 bases read in frame from base 1. The V and J segments used are TRBV12-3 or TRBV12-4 and TRBJ2-2; the D gene lacks a confident call. This receptor was obtained from a male donor with ankylosing spondylitis. Specimen: blood, either unsorted or a sorted T cell fraction (not recorded which). The nucleotide sequence is given as TGTGCCGTCCAAGGCGGGGAGCTGTTTTTT. This yields the protein CAVQGGELFF.